The present entry profiles one TCR beta chain with its context. Its antigen is as yet unknown. The record originates from a study of spatial heterogeneity in lung cancer. About the research overall: Where present, follow-up PBMC were sequenced a median of roughly two years after resection. Study-wide results and caveats: The appearance of ubiquitous expanded tumor TCRs in blood was greater at resection than follow-up.

The study tagged each TCR cDNA molecule with a unique molecular identifier. TCRdb processed the 5' RACE reads anew with MiXCR; each CDR3 protein has one entry. This sample has under 150,000 distinct CDR3 sequences, with approximately 11% found just once. Losses at the gene ends were 1 base for V and 4 bases for J; bases not matched to a gene: 6. The CDR3 extends over 15 amino acids. Germline CDR1 is MDHEN and CDR2 is SYDVKM. Time point specified: blood at routine non-recurrence follow-up after resection. Whole RNA, isolated from tumor, nontumor lung or frozen PBMC, was sequenced without prior sorting.

Source: PBMCs, taken at follow-up. J is TRBJ1-2 and V is TRBV28; 7 bases match TRBD1. The clonotype was recovered from a female donor with early-stage non-small cell lung cancer. DNA of the CDR3: TGTGCCAGCAGTTTATACGACCGGGACAGCTATGGCTACACCTTC. Translated: CASSLYDRDSYGYTF.